Listed below are T cell receptor beta chains from one sample, sequenced in a study of cytomegalovirus exposure and HLA in healthy donors. Using immunoSEQ multiplex PCR, the repertoire was profiled, and TCRdb retains in-frame clones only, with some absent. The table has under 400,000 clones, 88% seen once. Sample: PBMCs. The source of these receptors is a man younger than 40 in good health and CMV-seronegative. Each CDR3 is given with its conserved first and last residue. A D gene is named only where the DNA matches it firmly. Some rows have no size entry. The others give once, few or many, or a class for an expanded clone.

CDR3nt: TGTGCCAGCTCACCAACAGATACCAATTCACCCCTCCACTTT; CDR3aa: CASSPTDTNSPLHF; j_gene: TRBJ1-6; d_gene: -; v_gene: TRBV18; abundance: -
CDR3nt: TGCGCCAGCAGCTTGGTCGGGGCGGGGTACGAGCAGTACTTC; CDR3aa: CASSLVGAGYEQYF; j_gene: TRBJ2-7; d_gene: -; v_gene: TRBV5-1; abundance: -
CDR3nt: TGTGCCAGCACCAAGGGAGTTTATAATTCACCCCTCCACTTT; CDR3aa: CASTKGVYNSPLHF; j_gene: TRBJ1-6; d_gene: -; v_gene: TRBV5-6; abundance: -
CDR3nt: TGTGCCAGCAGGACAGGGGGCTCCTATGGCTACACCTTC; CDR3aa: CASRTGGSYGYTF; j_gene: TRBJ1-2; d_gene: TRBD1; v_gene: TRBV5-4; abundance: -
CDR3nt: TGTGCCAGCAGCTTAGCGGGGGACAGGGCCGACTATGGCTACACCTTC; CDR3aa: CASSLAGDRADYGYTF; j_gene: TRBJ1-2; d_gene: TRBD1; v_gene: TRBV7-8; abundance: -
CDR3nt: TGCGCCAGCAGCGCCAGGGGGCTTAATGAAAAACTGTTTTTT; CDR3aa: CASSARGLNEKLFF; j_gene: TRBJ1-4; d_gene: TRBD1; v_gene: TRBV5-1; abundance: -
CDR3nt: TGTGCCACCAGCAGGGCGCGGGGGGGCTTAACCGGGGAGCTGTTTTTT; CDR3aa: CATSRARGGLTGELFF; j_gene: TRBJ2-2; d_gene: TRBD2; v_gene: TRBV15; abundance: -
CDR3nt: TGTGCCAGCAGCGTGCTTATTGGGGGCTTCACTAACTATGGCTACACCTTC; CDR3aa: CASSVLIGGFTNYGYTF; j_gene: TRBJ1-2; d_gene: -; v_gene: TRBV9; abundance: -
CDR3nt: TGCGCCAGCAGCCAAGATCCCAGGGAACACTACGAGCAGTACTTC; CDR3aa: CASSQDPREHYEQYF; j_gene: TRBJ2-7; d_gene: -; v_gene: TRBV4-3; abundance: -
CDR3nt: TGTGCCACCAGCAACAATGTCGATACGCAGTATTTT; CDR3aa: CATSNNVDTQYF; j_gene: TRBJ2-3; d_gene: -; v_gene: TRBV15; abundance: -
CDR3nt: TGTGCCAGCAGCTTCCACGACAGAGAGGATGGCTACACCTTC; CDR3aa: CASSFHDREDGYTF; j_gene: TRBJ1-2; d_gene: -; v_gene: TRBV7-2; abundance: -
CDR3nt: TGTGCCAGCAGCTCCACAGGGGCCTACGAGCAGTACTTC; CDR3aa: CASSSTGAYEQYF; j_gene: TRBJ2-7; d_gene: TRBD1; v_gene: TRBV5-6; abundance: -
CDR3nt: TGTGCCAGCAGCTTATATGACAGGGCGGACACCGGGGAGCTGTTTTTT; CDR3aa: CASSLYDRADTGELFF; j_gene: TRBJ2-2; d_gene: TRBD1; v_gene: TRBV11-3; abundance: -
CDR3nt: TGTGCCAGCAGTTACTTGTCGGACATTTTGGGCTACACCTTC; CDR3aa: CASSYLSDILGYTF; j_gene: TRBJ1-2; d_gene: -; v_gene: TRBV6-5; abundance: -
CDR3nt: TGCGCCAGCAGCCGGACGGGGGAGAACACCGGGGAGCTGTTTTTT; CDR3aa: CASSRTGENTGELFF; j_gene: TRBJ2-2; d_gene: -; v_gene: TRBV5-1; abundance: -
CDR3nt: TGCGCCAGCAGCTTCTCAGGGCTGGGTGAAAAACTGTTTTTT; CDR3aa: CASSFSGLGEKLFF; j_gene: TRBJ1-4; d_gene: -; v_gene: TRBV5-1; abundance: -
CDR3nt: TGTGCCTACCGGGACAGCACTAATCAGCCCCAGCATTTT; CDR3aa: CAYRDSTNQPQHF; j_gene: TRBJ1-5; d_gene: TRBD1; v_gene: TRBV30; abundance: -
CDR3nt: TGCGCCAGCAGCTTGGCCTTTGGGGGCTTGGCTGGCTACACCTTC; CDR3aa: CASSLAFGGLAGYTF; j_gene: TRBJ1-2; d_gene: -; v_gene: TRBV5-1; abundance: -
CDR3nt: TGTGCCAGCTCACCAGAGACAGGGAACTATGGCTACACCTTC; CDR3aa: CASSPETGNYGYTF; j_gene: TRBJ1-2; d_gene: TRBD1; v_gene: TRBV18; abundance: once
CDR3nt: TGTGCCAGCAGCCCCCCCAGGGGCTGGGCTAATGAAAAACTGTTTTTT; CDR3aa: CASSPPRGWANEKLFF; j_gene: TRBJ1-4; d_gene: -; v_gene: TRBV11-2; abundance: -
CDR3nt: TGCACCAGCAGGAAGTCGGGACAAGGGGCTGGGGCCAACGTCCTGACTTTC; CDR3aa: CTSRKSGQGAGANVLTF; j_gene: TRBJ2-6; d_gene: -; v_gene: TRBV1; abundance: -
CDR3nt: TGCGCCAGCAACAATAGGGGCTGGAACACCGGGGAGCTGTTTTTT; CDR3aa: CASNNRGWNTGELFF; j_gene: TRBJ2-2; d_gene: -; v_gene: TRBV4-1; abundance: -
CDR3nt: TGTGCCAGCAGCTTAGCGCCAGCGGGGGGGCTGACAGATACGCAGTATTTT; CDR3aa: CASSLAPAGGLTDTQYF; j_gene: TRBJ2-3; d_gene: TRBD2; v_gene: TRBV7-8; abundance: -
CDR3nt: TGTGCCAGCAAGCGGGACAGGGATTCGAATGAGCAGTTCTTC; CDR3aa: CASKRDRDSNEQFF; j_gene: TRBJ2-1; d_gene: TRBD1; v_gene: TRBV2; abundance: -
CDR3nt: TGTGCCAGCAGCTCCTCGACAGGGGGCTACGAGCAGTACTTC; CDR3aa: CASSSSTGGYEQYF; j_gene: TRBJ2-7; d_gene: TRBD1; v_gene: TRBV5-6; abundance: -
CDR3nt: TGTGCCAGCAGCTGGGACAGGGGGGACGAGCAGTACTTC; CDR3aa: CASSWDRGDEQYF; j_gene: TRBJ2-7; d_gene: TRBD1; v_gene: TRBV5-6; abundance: once
CDR3nt: TGTGCCAGTTGCCCATGGGGCAGGGGCACAGATACGCAGTATTTT; CDR3aa: CASCPWGRGTDTQYF; j_gene: TRBJ2-3; d_gene: -; v_gene: TRBV27; abundance: -
CDR3nt: TGCGCCAGCAGCTTGTCGGGAGGGGACAAGGCACCCCTCCACTTT; CDR3aa: CASSLSGGDKAPLHF; j_gene: TRBJ1-6; d_gene: -; v_gene: TRBV5-1; abundance: -
CDR3nt: TGCGCCAGCAGCCTACCGACAGTGAACACTGAAGCTTTCTTT; CDR3aa: CASSLPTVNTEAFF; j_gene: TRBJ1-1; d_gene: -; v_gene: TRBV5-1; abundance: -
CDR3nt: TGTGCCAGCAGTTACCGGGACAGGGACTACGAGCAGTACTTC; CDR3aa: CASSYRDRDYEQYF; j_gene: TRBJ2-7; d_gene: TRBD1; v_gene: TRBV6-6; abundance: -
CDR3nt: TGTGCCAGCGGACGGCCCGGGACAGGCAATTCACCCCTCCACTTT; CDR3aa: CASGRPGTGNSPLHF; j_gene: TRBJ1-6; d_gene: TRBD1; v_gene: TRBV6-1; abundance: -
CDR3nt: TGCAGCGCCGCTAGCGGGGGGGGAGAGACCCAGTACTTC; CDR3aa: CSAASGGGETQYF; j_gene: TRBJ2-5; d_gene: TRBD2; v_gene: TRBV29-1; abundance: -
CDR3nt: TGTGCCAGCAGCCCTACGACAGGGTGGAACACTGAAGCTTTCTTT; CDR3aa: CASSPTTGWNTEAFF; j_gene: TRBJ1-1; d_gene: TRBD1; v_gene: TRBV11-2; abundance: -
CDR3nt: TGTGCCAGCAGGGGACAGGGCGATCACTATGGCTACACCTTC; CDR3aa: CASRGQGDHYGYTF; j_gene: TRBJ1-2; d_gene: TRBD1; v_gene: TRBV6-1; abundance: once
CDR3nt: TGTGCCAGCAGCCTGAGCCAGGGGGGTATCAATCAGCCCCAGCATTTT; CDR3aa: CASSLSQGGINQPQHF; j_gene: TRBJ1-5; d_gene: TRBD1; v_gene: TRBV7-9; abundance: -
CDR3nt: TGTGCCAGCAGCTTAGCGCTTGGGGGACAGGGTAATAGGGGCTACACCTTC; CDR3aa: CASSLALGGQGNRGYTF; j_gene: TRBJ1-2; d_gene: TRBD1; v_gene: TRBV7-2; abundance: -
CDR3nt: TGTGCCAGCAGTTACGGGCTAGCGGGGTTAAATGAGCAGTTCTTC; CDR3aa: CASSYGLAGLNEQFF; j_gene: TRBJ2-1; d_gene: TRBD2; v_gene: TRBV6-5; abundance: -
CDR3nt: TGCGCCAGCACCTTGGAGGGGGTTTCCTACAATGAGCAGTTCTTC; CDR3aa: CASTLEGVSYNEQFF; j_gene: TRBJ2-1; d_gene: -; v_gene: TRBV5-1; abundance: -
CDR3nt: TGTGCCAGCAGTGAATTGAGGGGACAGGCTTCCACAGATACGCAGTATTTT; CDR3aa: CASSELRGQASTDTQYF; j_gene: TRBJ2-3; d_gene: TRBD1; v_gene: TRBV25-1; abundance: -
CDR3nt: TGCGCCAGCAGCCAAGGGACAGGGGAAAACGAGCAGTACTTC; CDR3aa: CASSQGTGENEQYF; j_gene: TRBJ2-7; d_gene: TRBD1; v_gene: TRBV4-3; abundance: few
CDR3nt: TGTGCCAGTAGTATCGCGGGCGCCGGAGCGGCTACCGGGGAGCTGTTTTTT; CDR3aa: CASSIAGAGAATGELFF; j_gene: TRBJ2-2; d_gene: -; v_gene: TRBV19; abundance: -
CDR3nt: TGTGCCAGCAGTTCGAAAGGGCTAGCGGGGCGCCAAGAGACCCAGTACTTC; CDR3aa: CASSSKGLAGRQETQYF; j_gene: TRBJ2-5; d_gene: TRBD2; v_gene: TRBV27; abundance: -
CDR3nt: TGTGCCAGCAGTGAAGCTGGAACTATCCAAGAGACCCAGTACTTC; CDR3aa: CASSEAGTIQETQYF; j_gene: TRBJ2-5; d_gene: -; v_gene: TRBV25-1; abundance: -
CDR3nt: TGTGCCAGCTCACAGACAGGGGGCGGGTCTCAGCCCCAGCATTTT; CDR3aa: CASSQTGGGSQPQHF; j_gene: TRBJ1-5; d_gene: TRBD1; v_gene: TRBV18; abundance: few
CDR3nt: TGTGCCAGCAGTCCCCTGACAGTTTACGGTCCCTACGAGCAGTACTTC; CDR3aa: CASSPLTVYGPYEQYF; j_gene: TRBJ2-7; d_gene: -; v_gene: TRBV27; abundance: -
CDR3nt: TGTGCCAGCAGTGAATGGGGCGGGGGGTTCCACAATGAGCAGTTCTTC; CDR3aa: CASSEWGGGFHNEQFF; j_gene: TRBJ2-1; d_gene: TRBD2; v_gene: TRBV25-1; abundance: -
CDR3nt: TGTGCCAGCAGCTTAAAAGCGCTAGCACAAGAGACCCAGTACTTC; CDR3aa: CASSLKALAQETQYF; j_gene: TRBJ2-5; d_gene: -; v_gene: TRBV7-9; abundance: few
CDR3nt: TGTGCCACCGGGCCGTGGACATCTATCTACAATGAGCAGTTCTTC; CDR3aa: CATGPWTSIYNEQFF; j_gene: TRBJ2-1; d_gene: -; v_gene: TRBV6-5; abundance: -